These T cell receptor beta chains were read from a single sample in a study of blood T cell repertoires in COVID-19. This table comes from immunoSEQ multiplex PCR, and its TCRdb copy is limited to in-frame clones, with some not included. The table records approximately 170,000 clones, over 75% of them present only once. Sequenced input: PBMCs or T cells enriched from blood (not recorded which). These receptors all come from a young woman who had recovered from COVID-19. The CDR3 runs from the conserved cysteine through the conserved F or W. The order of the fields is clone size, J gene, V gene, D gene, CDR3 protein. The D gene is left open where the match is weak. Clone size is stated in some rows and not others, as once, few, many or a class when expanded.

clone_size: -
j_call: TRBJ2-1
v_call: TRBV24-1
d_call: -
cdr3_aa: CATGDSGRANEQFF

clone_size: -
j_call: TRBJ1-3
v_call: TRBV5-5
d_call: TRBD1
cdr3_aa: CASSYHVPTGYVSGNTIYF

clone_size: -
j_call: TRBJ2-4
v_call: TRBV6-5
d_call: -
cdr3_aa: CARHCLKNIQYF

clone_size: -
j_call: TRBJ1-5
v_call: TRBV10-3
d_call: TRBD1
cdr3_aa: CASRGTGGDQPQHF

clone_size: -
j_call: TRBJ2-2
v_call: TRBV5-6
d_call: -
cdr3_aa: CASSRQENTGELFF

clone_size: -
j_call: TRBJ2-7
v_call: TRBV13
d_call: TRBD2
cdr3_aa: CASSLAPREGVSYEQYF

clone_size: -
j_call: TRBJ2-1
v_call: TRBV29-1
d_call: TRBD2
cdr3_aa: CSVEGTSGSLSNEQFF

clone_size: once
j_call: TRBJ2-3
v_call: TRBV6-5
d_call: -
cdr3_aa: CASSFLGDTQYF

clone_size: few
j_call: TRBJ1-4
v_call: TRBV5-1
d_call: TRBD1
cdr3_aa: CASSLDARGVEKLFF

clone_size: -
j_call: TRBJ2-2
v_call: TRBV27
d_call: -
cdr3_aa: CASSQTGELFF

clone_size: -
j_call: TRBJ1-2
v_call: TRBV6-5
d_call: TRBD1
cdr3_aa: CASSRTGEGDYGYTF

clone_size: -
j_call: TRBJ2-1
v_call: TRBV7-2
d_call: -
cdr3_aa: CASVQRGGRYNEQFF

clone_size: -
j_call: TRBJ1-2
v_call: TRBV7-2
d_call: -
cdr3_aa: CASSLQTGGGNYGYTF

clone_size: -
j_call: TRBJ2-3
v_call: TRBV20-1
d_call: -
cdr3_aa: CSAPDTQYF

clone_size: -
j_call: TRBJ2-5
v_call: TRBV6-2/TRBV6-3
d_call: TRBD1
cdr3_aa: CASSKDRDTRWEETQYF

clone_size: -
j_call: TRBJ2-7
v_call: TRBV28
d_call: -
cdr3_aa: CASSPPTVEQYF

clone_size: -
j_call: TRBJ1-1
v_call: TRBV7-2
d_call: -
cdr3_aa: CASSALVGGATEAFF

clone_size: -
j_call: TRBJ2-3
v_call: TRBV9
d_call: -
cdr3_aa: CASSDDSPDTQYF

clone_size: -
j_call: TRBJ1-1
v_call: TRBV28
d_call: -
cdr3_aa: CASRLSGVNTEAFF

clone_size: once
j_call: TRBJ1-1
v_call: TRBV10-3
d_call: -
cdr3_aa: CAIQSGGELNTEAFF

clone_size: few
j_call: TRBJ1-2
v_call: TRBV27
d_call: -
cdr3_aa: CASSLTRSYGYTF

clone_size: -
j_call: TRBJ2-3
v_call: TRBV5-1
d_call: -
cdr3_aa: CASSVGSSDTQYF

clone_size: -
j_call: TRBJ2-4
v_call: TRBV7-8
d_call: -
cdr3_aa: CASSSRGELAKNIQYF

clone_size: -
j_call: TRBJ1-2
v_call: TRBV3-1/TRBV3-2
d_call: TRBD1
cdr3_aa: CASSYGQGFGYTF

clone_size: -
j_call: TRBJ2-2
v_call: TRBV2
d_call: TRBD2
cdr3_aa: CASRRLAGDTGELFF

clone_size: once
j_call: TRBJ2-1
v_call: TRBV4-1
d_call: TRBD1
cdr3_aa: CASSQAGGFWNEQFF

clone_size: once
j_call: TRBJ1-5
v_call: TRBV28
d_call: TRBD1
cdr3_aa: CASTPAGQGSNQPQHF

clone_size: -
j_call: TRBJ2-2
v_call: TRBV28
d_call: -
cdr3_aa: CASSLAGSNTGELFF